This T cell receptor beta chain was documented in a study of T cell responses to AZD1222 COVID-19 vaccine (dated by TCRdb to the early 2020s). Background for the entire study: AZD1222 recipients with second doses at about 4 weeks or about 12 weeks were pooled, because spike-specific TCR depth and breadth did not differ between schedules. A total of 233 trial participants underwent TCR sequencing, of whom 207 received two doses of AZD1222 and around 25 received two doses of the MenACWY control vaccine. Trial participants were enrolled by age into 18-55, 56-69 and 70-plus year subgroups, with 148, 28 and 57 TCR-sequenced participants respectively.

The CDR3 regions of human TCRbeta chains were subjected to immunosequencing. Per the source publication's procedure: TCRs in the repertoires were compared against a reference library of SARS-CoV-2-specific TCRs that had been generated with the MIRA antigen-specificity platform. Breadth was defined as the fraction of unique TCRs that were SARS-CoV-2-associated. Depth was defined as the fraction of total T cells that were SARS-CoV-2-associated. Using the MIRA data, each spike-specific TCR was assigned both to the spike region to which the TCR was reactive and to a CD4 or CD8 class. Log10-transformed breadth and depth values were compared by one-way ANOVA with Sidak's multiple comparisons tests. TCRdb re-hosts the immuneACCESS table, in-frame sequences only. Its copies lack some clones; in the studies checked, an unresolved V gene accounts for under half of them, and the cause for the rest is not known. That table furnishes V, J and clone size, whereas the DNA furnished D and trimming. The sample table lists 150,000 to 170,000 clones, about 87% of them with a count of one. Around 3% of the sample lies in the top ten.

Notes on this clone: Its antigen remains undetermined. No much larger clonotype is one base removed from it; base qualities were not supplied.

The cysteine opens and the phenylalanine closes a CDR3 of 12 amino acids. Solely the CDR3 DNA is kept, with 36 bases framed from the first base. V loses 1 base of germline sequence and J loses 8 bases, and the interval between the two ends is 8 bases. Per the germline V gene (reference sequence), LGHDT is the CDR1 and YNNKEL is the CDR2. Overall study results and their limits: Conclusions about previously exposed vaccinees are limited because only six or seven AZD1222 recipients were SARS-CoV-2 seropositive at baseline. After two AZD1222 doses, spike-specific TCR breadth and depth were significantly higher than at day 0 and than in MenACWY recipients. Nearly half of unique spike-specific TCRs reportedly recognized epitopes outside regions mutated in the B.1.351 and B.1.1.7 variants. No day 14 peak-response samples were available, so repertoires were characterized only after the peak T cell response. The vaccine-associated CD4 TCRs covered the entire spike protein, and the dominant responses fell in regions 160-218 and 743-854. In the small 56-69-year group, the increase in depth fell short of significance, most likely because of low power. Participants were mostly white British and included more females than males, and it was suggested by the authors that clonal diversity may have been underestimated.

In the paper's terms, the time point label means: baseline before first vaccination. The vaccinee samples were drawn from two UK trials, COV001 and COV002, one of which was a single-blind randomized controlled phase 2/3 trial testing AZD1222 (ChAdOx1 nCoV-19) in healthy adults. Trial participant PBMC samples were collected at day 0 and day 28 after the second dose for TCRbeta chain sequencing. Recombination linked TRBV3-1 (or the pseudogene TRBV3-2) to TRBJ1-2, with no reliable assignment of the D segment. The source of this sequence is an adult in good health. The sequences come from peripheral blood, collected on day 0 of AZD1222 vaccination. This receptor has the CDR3 CASSQGRRGYTF. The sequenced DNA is TGTGCCAGCAGCCAAGGCAGGCGGGGCTACACCTTC.